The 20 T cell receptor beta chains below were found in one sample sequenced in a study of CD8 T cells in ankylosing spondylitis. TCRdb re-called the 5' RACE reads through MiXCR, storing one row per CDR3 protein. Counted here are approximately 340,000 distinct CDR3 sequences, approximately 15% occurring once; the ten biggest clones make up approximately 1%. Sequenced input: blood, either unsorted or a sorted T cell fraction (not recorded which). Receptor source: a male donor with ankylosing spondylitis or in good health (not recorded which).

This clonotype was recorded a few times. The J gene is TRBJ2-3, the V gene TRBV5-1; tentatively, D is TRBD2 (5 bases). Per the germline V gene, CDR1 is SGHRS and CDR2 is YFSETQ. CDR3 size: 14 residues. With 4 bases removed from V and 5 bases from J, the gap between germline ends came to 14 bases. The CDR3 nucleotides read TGCGCCAGCAGCGCGGACTCGGGGTTAGATACGCAGTATTTT. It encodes CASSADSGLDTQYF.

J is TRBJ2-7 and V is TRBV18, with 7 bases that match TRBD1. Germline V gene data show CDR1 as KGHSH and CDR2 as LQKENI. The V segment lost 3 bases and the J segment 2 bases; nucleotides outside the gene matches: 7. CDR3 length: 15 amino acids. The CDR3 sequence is CASSPRGQPAYEQYF. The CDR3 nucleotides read TGTGCCAGCTCACCCAGGGGACAGCCAGCCTACGAGCAGTACTTC.

CDR3 DNA sequence: TGTGCCAGCAGTTCCCCGACAGGCGCTTTGGGAAAACTGTTTTTT. Encoded protein: CASSSPTGALGKLFF. This chain uses TRBV12-3 or TRBV12-4 with TRBJ1-4, with D perhaps TRBD1 (6 bases). CDR3 length: 15 amino acids. V was trimmed by 4 bases and J by 10 bases, leaving 19 bases between them.

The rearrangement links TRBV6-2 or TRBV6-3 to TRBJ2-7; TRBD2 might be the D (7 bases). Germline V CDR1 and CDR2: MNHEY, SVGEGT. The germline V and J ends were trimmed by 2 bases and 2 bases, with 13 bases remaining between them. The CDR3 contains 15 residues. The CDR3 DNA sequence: TGTGCCAGCAGTTACGGGGGGGCTTTCCCCTACGAGCAGTACTTC. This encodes CASSYGGAFPYEQYF.

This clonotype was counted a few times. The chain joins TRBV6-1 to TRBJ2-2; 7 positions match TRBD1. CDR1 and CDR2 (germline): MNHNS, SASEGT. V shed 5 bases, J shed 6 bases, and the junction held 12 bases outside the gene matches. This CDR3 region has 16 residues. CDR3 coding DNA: TGTGCCAGCAGTAAATCACAGGGGATGGGGCCCGGGGAGCTGTTTTTT. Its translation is CASSKSQGMGPGELFF.

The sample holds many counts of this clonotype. The CDR3 sequence is CAISEQGWDYGYTF. The CDR3 DNA sequence: TGTGCCATCAGTGAACAGGGTTGGGACTATGGCTACACCTTC. This chain joins TRBV10-3 and TRBJ1-2; D is perhaps TRBD1 (6 bases). The V end lost 3 bases, the J end lost 3 bases, and 11 bases lay between the germline ends. The CDR3 length is 14 residues. The germline V gene encodes CDR1 ENHRY and CDR2 SYGVKD.

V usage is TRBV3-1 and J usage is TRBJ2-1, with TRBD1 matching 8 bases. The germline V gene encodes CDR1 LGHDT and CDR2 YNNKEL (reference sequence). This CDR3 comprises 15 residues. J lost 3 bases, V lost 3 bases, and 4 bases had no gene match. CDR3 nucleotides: TGTGCCAGCAGCCATACCGGGACAGGCTACAATGAGCAGTTCTTC. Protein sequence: CASSHTGTGYNEQFF.

The CDR3 loop reads CASSLAGASDTQYF. CDR3 bases: TGTGCCAGCAGCTTGGCGGGAGCATCAGATACGCAGTATTTT. The chain carries TRBV5-8 and TRBJ2-3; possibly TRBD2 for D (6 bases). CDR3 length equals 14 residues. Germline V gene lookup returns CDR1 SGHTS and CDR2 YDEGEE. V was shortened by 0 bases and J by 4 bases, with 9 bases between the two germline ends. Combining the CDR3 with reference TRBV5-8 and TRBJ2-3 gives the whole variable domain EAGVTQSPTHLIKTRGQQATLRCSPISGHTSVYWYQQALGLGLQFLLWYDEGEERNRGNFPPRFSGRQFPNYSSELNVNALELEDSALYLCASSLAGASDTQYFGPGTRLTVL.

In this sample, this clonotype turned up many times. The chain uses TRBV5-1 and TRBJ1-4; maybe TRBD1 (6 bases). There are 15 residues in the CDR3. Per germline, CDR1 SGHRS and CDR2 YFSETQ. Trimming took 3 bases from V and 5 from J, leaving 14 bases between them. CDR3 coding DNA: TGCGCCAGCAGCTCGAAGGACAGAAGCAATGAAAAACTGTTTTTT. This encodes CASSSKDRSNEKLFF.

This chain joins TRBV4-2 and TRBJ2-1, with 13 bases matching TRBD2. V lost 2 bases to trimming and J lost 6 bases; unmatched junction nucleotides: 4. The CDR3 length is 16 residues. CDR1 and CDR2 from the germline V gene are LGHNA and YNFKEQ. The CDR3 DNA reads TGTGCCAGCAGCCAAATGACTAGCGGGGGGTCCAATGAGCAGTTCTTC. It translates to CASSQMTSGGSNEQFF.

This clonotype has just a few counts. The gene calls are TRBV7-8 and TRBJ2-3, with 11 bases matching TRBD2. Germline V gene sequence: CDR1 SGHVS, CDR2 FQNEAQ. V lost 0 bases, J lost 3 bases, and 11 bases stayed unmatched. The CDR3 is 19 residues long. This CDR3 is CASSLAGRTSGPLTDTQYF. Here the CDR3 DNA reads TGTGCCAGCAGCTTAGCGGGGAGGACTAGCGGGCCCCTTACAGATACGCAGTATTTT.

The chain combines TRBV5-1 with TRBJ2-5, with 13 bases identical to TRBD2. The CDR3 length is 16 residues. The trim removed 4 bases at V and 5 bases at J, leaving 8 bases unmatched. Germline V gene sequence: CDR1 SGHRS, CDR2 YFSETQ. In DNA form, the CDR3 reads TGCGCCAGCAGCGAAACTAGCGGGGGGGCGGCGGAGACCCAGTACTTC. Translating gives CASSETSGGAAETQYF.

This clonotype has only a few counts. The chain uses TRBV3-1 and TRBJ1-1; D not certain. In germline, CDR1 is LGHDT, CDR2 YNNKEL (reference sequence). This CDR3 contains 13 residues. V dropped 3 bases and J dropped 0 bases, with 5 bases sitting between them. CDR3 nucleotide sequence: TGTGCCAGCAGCCAGAGGGTGAACACTGAAGCTTTCTTT. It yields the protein CASSQRVNTEAFF.

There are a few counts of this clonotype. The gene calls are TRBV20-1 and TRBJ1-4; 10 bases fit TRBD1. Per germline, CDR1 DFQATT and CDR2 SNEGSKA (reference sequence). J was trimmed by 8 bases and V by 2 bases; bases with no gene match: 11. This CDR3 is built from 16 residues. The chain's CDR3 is CSARNPPGQGNEKLFF. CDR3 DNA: TGCAGTGCTAGAAACCCACCGGGACAGGGGAACGAAAAACTGTTTTTT.

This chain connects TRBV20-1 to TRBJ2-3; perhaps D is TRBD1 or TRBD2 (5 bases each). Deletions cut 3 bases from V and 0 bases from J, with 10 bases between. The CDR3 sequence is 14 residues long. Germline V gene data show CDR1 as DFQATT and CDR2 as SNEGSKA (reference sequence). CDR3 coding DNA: TGCAGTGCTAGTAGGGGAGTTAGCACAGATACGCAGTATTTT. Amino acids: CSASRGVSTDTQYF.

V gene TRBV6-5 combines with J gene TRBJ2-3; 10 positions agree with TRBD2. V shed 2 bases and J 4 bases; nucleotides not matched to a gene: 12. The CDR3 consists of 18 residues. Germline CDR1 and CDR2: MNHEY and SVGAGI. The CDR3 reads CASSYPPRASGRADTQYF. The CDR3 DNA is TGTGCCAGCAGTTACCCACCCCGAGCCAGCGGGAGGGCAGATACGCAGTATTTT.

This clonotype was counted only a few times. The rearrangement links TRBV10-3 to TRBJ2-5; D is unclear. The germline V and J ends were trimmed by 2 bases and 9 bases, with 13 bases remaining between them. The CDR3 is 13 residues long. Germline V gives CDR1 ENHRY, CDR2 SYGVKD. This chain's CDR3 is CAISEPGGQAQYF. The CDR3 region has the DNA TGTGCCATCAGTGAGCCTGGCGGCCAGGCCCAGTACTTC.

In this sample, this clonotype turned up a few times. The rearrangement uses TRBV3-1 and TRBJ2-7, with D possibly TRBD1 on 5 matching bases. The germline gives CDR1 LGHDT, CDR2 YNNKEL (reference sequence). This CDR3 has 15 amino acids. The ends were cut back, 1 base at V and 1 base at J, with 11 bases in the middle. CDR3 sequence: CASSQGSDSSYEQYF. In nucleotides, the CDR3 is TGTGCCAGCAGCCAAGGGAGTGACAGTTCCTACGAGCAGTACTTC.

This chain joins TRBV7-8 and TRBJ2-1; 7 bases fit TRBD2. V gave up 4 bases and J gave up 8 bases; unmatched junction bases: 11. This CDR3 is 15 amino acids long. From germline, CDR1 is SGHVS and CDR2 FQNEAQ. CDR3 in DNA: TGTGCCAGCAGCTGGGTAATAGCGGGCGGAGATGAGCAGTTCTTC. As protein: CASSWVIAGGDEQFF.

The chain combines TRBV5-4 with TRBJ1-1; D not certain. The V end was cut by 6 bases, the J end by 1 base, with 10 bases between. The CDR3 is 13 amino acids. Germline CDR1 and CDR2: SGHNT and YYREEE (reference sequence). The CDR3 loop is CASIADGNTEAFF. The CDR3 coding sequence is TGTGCCAGCATCGCCGACGGGAACACTGAAGCTTTCTTT.